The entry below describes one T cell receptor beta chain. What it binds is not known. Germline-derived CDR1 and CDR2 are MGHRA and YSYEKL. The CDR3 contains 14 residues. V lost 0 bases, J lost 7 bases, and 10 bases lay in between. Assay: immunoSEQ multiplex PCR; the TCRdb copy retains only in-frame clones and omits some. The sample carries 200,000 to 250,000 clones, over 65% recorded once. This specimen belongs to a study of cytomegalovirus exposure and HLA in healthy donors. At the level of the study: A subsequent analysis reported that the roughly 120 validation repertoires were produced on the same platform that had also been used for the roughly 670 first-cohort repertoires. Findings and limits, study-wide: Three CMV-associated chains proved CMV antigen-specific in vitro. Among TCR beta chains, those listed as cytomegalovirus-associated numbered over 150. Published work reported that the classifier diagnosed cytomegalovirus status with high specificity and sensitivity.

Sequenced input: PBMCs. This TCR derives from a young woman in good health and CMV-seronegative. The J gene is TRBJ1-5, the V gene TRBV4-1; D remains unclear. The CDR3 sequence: CASSQDFRAQPQHF. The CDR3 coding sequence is TGCGCCAGCAGCCAAGATTTCCGGGCCCAGCCCCAGCATTTT.